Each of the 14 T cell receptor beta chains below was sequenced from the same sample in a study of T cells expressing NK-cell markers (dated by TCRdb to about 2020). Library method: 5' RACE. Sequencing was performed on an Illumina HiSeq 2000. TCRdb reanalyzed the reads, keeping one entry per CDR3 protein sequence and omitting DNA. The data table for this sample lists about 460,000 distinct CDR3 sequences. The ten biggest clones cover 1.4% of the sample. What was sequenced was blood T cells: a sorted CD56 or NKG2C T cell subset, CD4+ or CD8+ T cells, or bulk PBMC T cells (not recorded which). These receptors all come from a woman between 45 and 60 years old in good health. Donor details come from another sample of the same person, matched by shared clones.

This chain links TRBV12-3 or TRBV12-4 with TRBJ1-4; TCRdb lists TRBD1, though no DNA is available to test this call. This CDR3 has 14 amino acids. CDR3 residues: CASSLGTGAGKLFF.

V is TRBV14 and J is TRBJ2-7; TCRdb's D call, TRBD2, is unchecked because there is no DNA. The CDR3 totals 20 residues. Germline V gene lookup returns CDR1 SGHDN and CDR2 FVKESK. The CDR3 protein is CASSQAQRGAGGLASYEQYF.

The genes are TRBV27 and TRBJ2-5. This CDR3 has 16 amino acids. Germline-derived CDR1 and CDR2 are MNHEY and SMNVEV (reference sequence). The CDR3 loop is CASSLSVIAFQETQYF.

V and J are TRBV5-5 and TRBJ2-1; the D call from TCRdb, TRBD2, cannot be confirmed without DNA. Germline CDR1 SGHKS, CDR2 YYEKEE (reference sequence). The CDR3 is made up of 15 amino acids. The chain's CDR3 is CASSSGTSDLNEQFF. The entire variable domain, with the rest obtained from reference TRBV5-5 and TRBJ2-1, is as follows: DAGVTQSPTHLIKTRGQQVTLRCSPISGHKSVSWYQQVLGQGPQFIFQYYEKEERGRGNFPDRFSARQFPNYSSELNVNALLLGDSALYLCASSSGTSDLNEQFFGPGTRLTVL.

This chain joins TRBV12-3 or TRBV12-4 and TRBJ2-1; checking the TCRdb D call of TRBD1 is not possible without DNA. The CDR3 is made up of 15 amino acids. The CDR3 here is CASSRTGQLYNEQFF.

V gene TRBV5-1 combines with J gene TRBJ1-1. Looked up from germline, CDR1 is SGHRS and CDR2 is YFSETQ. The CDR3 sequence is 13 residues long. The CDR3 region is CASSLEGSSEAFF.

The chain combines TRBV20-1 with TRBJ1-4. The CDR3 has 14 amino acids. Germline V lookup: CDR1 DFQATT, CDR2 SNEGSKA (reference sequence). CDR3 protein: CSATGGAGVEKLFF.

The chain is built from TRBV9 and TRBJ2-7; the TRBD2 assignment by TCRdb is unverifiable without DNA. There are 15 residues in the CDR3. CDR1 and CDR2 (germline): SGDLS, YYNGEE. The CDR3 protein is CASSAGGGSPYEQYF.

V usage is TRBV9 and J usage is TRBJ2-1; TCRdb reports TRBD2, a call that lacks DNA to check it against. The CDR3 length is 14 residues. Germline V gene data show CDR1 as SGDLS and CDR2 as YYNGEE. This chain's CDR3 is CASSVVATYNEQFF.

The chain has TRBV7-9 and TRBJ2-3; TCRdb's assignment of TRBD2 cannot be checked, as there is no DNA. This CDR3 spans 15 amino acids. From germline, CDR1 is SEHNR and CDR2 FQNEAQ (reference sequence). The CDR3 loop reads CASSSAGATTDTQYF.

CDR3 in amino acids: CSARGADRGPTDTQYF. The V gene is TRBV20-1, the J gene TRBJ2-3; TCRdb indicates TRBD1, and absent DNA this call remains unverified. Germline CDR1 and CDR2: DFQATT and SNEGSKA (reference sequence). The CDR3 sequence is 16 residues long.

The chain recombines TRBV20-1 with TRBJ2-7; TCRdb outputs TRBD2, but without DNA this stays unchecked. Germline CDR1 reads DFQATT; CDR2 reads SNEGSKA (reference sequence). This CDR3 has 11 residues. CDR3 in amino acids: CSALAGGEQYF.

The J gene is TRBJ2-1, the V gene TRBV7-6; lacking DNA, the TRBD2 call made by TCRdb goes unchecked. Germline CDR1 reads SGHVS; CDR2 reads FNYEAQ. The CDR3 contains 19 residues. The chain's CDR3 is CASSLAVWGLAGVGNEQFF. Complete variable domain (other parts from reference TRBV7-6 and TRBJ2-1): GAGVSQSPRYKVTKRGQDVALRCDPISGHVSLYWYRQALGQGPEFLTYFNYEAQQDKSGLPNDRFSAERPEGSISTLTIQRTEQRDSAMYRCASSLAVWGLAGVGNEQFFGPGTRLTVL.

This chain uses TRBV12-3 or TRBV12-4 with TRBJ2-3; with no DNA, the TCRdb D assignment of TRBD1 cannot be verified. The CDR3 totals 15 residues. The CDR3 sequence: CASSSYGGYRDTQYF.